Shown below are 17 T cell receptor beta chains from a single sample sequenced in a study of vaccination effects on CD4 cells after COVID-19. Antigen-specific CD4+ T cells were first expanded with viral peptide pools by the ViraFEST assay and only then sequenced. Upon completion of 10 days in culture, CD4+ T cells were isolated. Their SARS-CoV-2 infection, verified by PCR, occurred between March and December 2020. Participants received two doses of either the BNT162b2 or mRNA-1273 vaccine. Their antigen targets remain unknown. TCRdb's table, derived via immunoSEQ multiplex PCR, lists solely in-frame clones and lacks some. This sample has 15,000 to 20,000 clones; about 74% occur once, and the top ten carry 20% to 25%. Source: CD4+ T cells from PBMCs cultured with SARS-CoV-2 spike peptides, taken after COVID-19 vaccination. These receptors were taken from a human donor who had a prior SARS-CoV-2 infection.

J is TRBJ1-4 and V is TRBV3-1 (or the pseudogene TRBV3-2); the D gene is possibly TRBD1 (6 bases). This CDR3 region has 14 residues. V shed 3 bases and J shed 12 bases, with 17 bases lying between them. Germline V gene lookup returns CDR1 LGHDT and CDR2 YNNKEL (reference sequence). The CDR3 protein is CASSQPGRGAELFF. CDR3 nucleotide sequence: TGTGCCAGCAGCCAGCCGGGAAGGGGGGCGGAACTGTTTTTT.

The CDR3 sequence: CASSAEGASPTYGYTF. DNA of the CDR3: TGTGCCAGCAGTGCCGAGGGGGCTTCTCCTACTTATGGCTACACCTTC. This chain uses TRBV2 with TRBJ1-2; 7 bases align to TRBD1. There are 16 residues in the CDR3. Germline CDR1 and CDR2: SNHLY and FYNNEI. After removal of 4 bases from V and 5 bases from J, the junction contained 13 bases not matched to a gene.

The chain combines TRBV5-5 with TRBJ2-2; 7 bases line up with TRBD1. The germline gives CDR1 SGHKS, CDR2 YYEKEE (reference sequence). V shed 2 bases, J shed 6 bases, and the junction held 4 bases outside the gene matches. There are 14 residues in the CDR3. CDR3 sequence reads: CASSFRDRAGELFF. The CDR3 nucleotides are TGTGCCAGCAGCTTCCGCGACAGGGCCGGGGAGCTGTTTTTT.

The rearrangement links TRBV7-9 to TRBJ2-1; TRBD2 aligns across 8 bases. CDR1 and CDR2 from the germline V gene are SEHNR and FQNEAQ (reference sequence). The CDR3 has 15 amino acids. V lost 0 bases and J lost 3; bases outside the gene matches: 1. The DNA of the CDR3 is TGTGCCAGCAGCTTAGCTCTAGCGGGCTACAATGAGCAGTTCTTC. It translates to CASSLALAGYNEQFF.

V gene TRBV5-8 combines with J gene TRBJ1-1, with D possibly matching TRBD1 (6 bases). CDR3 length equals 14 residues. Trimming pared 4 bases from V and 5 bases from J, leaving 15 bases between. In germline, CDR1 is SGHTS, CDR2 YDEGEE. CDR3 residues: CASSHRGGRTEAFF. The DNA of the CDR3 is TGTGCCAGCAGCCACCGCGGGGGGCGGACTGAAGCTTTCTTT.

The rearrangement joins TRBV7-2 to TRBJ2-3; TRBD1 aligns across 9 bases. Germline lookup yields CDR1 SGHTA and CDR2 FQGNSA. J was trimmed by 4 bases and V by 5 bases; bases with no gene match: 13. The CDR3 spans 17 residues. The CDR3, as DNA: TGTGCCAGCAGCCCAAGGTCCGGGACAGGGTTGGCAGATACGCAGTATTTT. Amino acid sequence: CASSPRSGTGLADTQYF.

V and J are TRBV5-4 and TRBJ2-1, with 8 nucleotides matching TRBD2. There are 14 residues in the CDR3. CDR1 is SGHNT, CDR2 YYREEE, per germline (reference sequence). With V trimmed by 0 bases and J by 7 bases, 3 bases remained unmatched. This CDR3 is CASSLGSGSNEQFF. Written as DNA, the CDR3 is TGTGCCAGCAGCTTGGGCAGCGGGAGTAATGAGCAGTTCTTC. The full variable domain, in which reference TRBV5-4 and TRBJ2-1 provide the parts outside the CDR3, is ETGVTQSPTHLIKTRGQQVTLRCSSQSGHNTVSWYQQALGQGPQFIFQYYREEENGRGNFPPRFSGLQFPNYSSELNVNALELDDSALYLCASSLGSGSNEQFFGPGTRLTVL.

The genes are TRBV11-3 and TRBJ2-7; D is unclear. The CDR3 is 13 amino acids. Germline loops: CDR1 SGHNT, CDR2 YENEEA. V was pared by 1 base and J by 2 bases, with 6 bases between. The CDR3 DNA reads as TGTGCCAGCAGCTTAGGACGCCCCTACGAGCAGTACTTC. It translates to CASSLGRPYEQYF.

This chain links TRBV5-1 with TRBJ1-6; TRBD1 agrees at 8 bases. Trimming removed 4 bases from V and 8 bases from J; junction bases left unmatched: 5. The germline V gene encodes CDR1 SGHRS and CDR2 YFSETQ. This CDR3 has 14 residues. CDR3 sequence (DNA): TGCGCCAGCAGCCCGGGACAGGTAGATTCACCCCTCCACTTT. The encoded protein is CASSPGQVDSPLHF.

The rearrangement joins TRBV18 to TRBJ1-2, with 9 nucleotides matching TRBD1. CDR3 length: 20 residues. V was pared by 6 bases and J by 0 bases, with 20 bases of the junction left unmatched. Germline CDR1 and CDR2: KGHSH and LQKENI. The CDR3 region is CASSPTQTLGTGTSNYGYTF. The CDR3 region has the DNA TGTGCCAGCTCGCCCACCCAAACTCTGGGGACAGGGACATCTAACTATGGCTACACCTTC.

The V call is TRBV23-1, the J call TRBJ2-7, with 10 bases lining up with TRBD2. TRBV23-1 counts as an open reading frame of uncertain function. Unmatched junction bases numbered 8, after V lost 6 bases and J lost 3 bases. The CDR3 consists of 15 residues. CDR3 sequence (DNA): TGCGCCAGCAGGCTTAGTCTAGCGGGGGTCTACGAGCAGTACTTC. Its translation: CASRLSLAGVYEQYF.

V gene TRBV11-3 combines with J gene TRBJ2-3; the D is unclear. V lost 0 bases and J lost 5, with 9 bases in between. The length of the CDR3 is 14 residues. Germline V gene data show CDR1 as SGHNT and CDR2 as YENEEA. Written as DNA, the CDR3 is TGTGCCAGCAGCTTAGACACCGTCAAAGATACGCAGTATTTT. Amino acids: CASSLDTVKDTQYF.

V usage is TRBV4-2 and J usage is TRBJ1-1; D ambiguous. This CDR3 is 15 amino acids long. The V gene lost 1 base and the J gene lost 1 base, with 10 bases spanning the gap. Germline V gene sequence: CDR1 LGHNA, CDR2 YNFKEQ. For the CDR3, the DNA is TGTGCCAGCAGCCAAGCATGGGTGAAGAACACTGAAGCTTTCTTT. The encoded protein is CASSQAWVKNTEAFF.

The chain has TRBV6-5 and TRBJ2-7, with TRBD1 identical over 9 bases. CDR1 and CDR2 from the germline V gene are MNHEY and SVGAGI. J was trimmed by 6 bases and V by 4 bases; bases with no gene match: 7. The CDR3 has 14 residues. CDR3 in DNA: TGTGCCAGCAGTTTGACACAGGGGGCTGGCGAGCAGTACTTC. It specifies CASSLTQGAGEQYF.

The CDR3 loop reads CASSIRAYRRNQPQHF. In DNA, the CDR3 is TGTGCCAGTAGTATTAGGGCATATCGACGCAATCAGCCCCAGCATTTT. The rearrangement uses TRBV19 and TRBJ1-5; D is unclear. Trimming left V 3 bases short and J 2 bases short, with 14 bases between. The CDR3 extends over 16 amino acids. Looked up from germline, CDR1 is LNHDA and CDR2 is SQIVND (reference sequence).

The CDR3 sequence is CASSLESRSSYEQYF. CDR3 bases: TGTGCCAGCAGCTTAGAATCGCGGAGCTCCTACGAGCAGTACTTC. This chain uses TRBV11-3 with TRBJ2-7; no reliable D call. V was shortened by 0 bases and J by 0 bases, with 9 bases between the two germline ends. CDR3 length: 15 residues. Germline CDR1 and CDR2: SGHNT and YENEEA. Using reference TRBV11-3 and TRBJ2-7 for the parts outside the CDR3, the full variable domain is EAGVVQSPRYKIIEKKQPVAFWCNPISGHNTLYWYLQNLGQGPELLIRYENEEAVDDSQLPKDRFSAERLKGVDSTLKIQPAELGDSAVYLCASSLESRSSYEQYFGPGTRLTVT.

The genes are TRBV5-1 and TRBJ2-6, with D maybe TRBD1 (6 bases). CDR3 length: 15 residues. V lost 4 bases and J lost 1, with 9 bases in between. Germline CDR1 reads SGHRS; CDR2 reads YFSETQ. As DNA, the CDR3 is TGCGCCAGCAGCCCCGGACAGTCTGGGGCCAACGTCCTGACTTTC. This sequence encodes CASSPGQSGANVLTF.